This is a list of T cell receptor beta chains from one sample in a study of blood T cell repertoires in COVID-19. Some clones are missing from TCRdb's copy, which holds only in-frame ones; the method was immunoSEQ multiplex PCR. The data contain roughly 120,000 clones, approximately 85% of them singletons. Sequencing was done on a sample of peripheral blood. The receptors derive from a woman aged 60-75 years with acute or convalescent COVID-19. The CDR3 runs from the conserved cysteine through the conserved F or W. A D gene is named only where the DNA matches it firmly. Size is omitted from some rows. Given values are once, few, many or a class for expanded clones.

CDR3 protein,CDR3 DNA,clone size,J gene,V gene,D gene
CASSPEWGGDGYTF,TGTGCCAGCAGCCCCGAATGGGGGGGGGATGGCTACACCTTC,.,TRBJ1-2,TRBV5-4,.
CASSYPPWGQPNTGELFF,TGTGCCAGCAGTTACCCGCCATGGGGACAACCGAACACCGGGGAGCTGTTTTTT,.,TRBJ2-2,TRBV6-2/TRBV6-3,.
CASSSEVDGSPLHF,TGTGCCAGCAGTTCTGAGGTCGACGGATCACCCCTCCACTTT,.,TRBJ1-6,TRBV5-6,.
CASSQPGQGYQETQYF,TGCGCCAGCAGCCAGCCGGGACAGGGGTACCAAGAGACCCAGTACTTC,.,TRBJ2-5,TRBV4-1,TRBD1
CASSVQQAGNTIYF,TGTGCCAGTAGTGTACAGCAGGCAGGAAACACCATATATTTT,few,TRBJ1-3,TRBV19,.
CASSLSLSSYNEQFF,TGTGCCAGCAGCTTGAGTCTGAGCTCCTACAATGAGCAGTTCTTC,.,TRBJ2-1,TRBV5-6,.
CASSLVRGTSGNTIYF,TGTGCCAGCAGCTTAGTTCGGGGAACCTCTGGAAACACCATATATTTT,.,TRBJ1-3,TRBV7-6,.
CASSRGLNYGYTF,TGTGCCAGTAGCAGGGGGTTGAACTATGGCTACACCTTC,.,TRBJ1-2,TRBV19,TRBD1
CASSQDWRNSGANVLTF,TGCGCCAGCAGCCAAGATTGGAGGAACTCTGGGGCCAACGTCCTGACTTTC,.,TRBJ2-6,TRBV4-3,.
CASRSSGEGQPQHF,TGTGCCAGCAGATCGTCAGGGGAGGGTCAGCCCCAGCATTTT,once,TRBJ1-5,TRBV28,.
CASSSRLGTGELFF,TGTGCCAGTAGCTCCCGGCTCGGGACCGGGGAGCTGTTTTTT,.,TRBJ2-2,TRBV19,.
CASSDRQGGNEQFF,TGTGCCAGCAGCGACAGACAGGGGGGAAATGAGCAGTTCTTC,.,TRBJ2-1,TRBV7-3,TRBD1
CASSIAGQGVGEAFF,TGTGCCAGTAGTATCGCGGGACAGGGTGTAGGTGAAGCTTTCTTT,.,TRBJ1-1,TRBV19,TRBD1
CASSEALPPSPGQYF,TGTGCCAGCAGTGAAGCCCTGCCCCCTAGTCCGGGGCAGTATTTT,once,TRBJ2-3,TRBV6-1,.
CASSPGQTHRGYTF,TGTGCCAGCAGTCCCGGACAGACCCACAGGGGCTACACCTTC,once,TRBJ1-2,TRBV6-5,.
CASTRQGNEKLFF,TGTGCCAGCACGAGACAGGGGAATGAAAAACTGTTTTTT,.,TRBJ1-4,TRBV6-5,TRBD1
CASSLAQGNTETQYF,TGTGCCAGCAGCTTAGCACAGGGTAACACAGAGACCCAGTACTTC,.,TRBJ2-5,TRBV7-2,.
CSVEKGQGHGYTF,TGCAGCGTTGAAAAGGGACAGGGACATGGCTACACCTTC,.,TRBJ1-2,TRBV29-1,TRBD1
CASSRRGDYSNQPQHF,TGTGCCAGCAGTAGGCGCGGGGATTATAGCAATCAGCCCCAGCATTTT,.,TRBJ1-5,TRBV5-5,.
CASSLVELVRNEQFF,TGTGCCAGCAGCTTGGTCGAGCTCGTTCGGAATGAGCAGTTCTTC,.,TRBJ2-1,TRBV5-4,.
CASSLSVGLYGYTF,TGTGCCAGCAGTTTGTCAGTGGGGCTCTATGGCTACACCTTC,.,TRBJ1-2,TRBV28,.
CATGGLGQGTDTQYF,TGTGCCACCGGGGGTCTGGGACAGGGAACAGATACGCAGTATTTT,.,TRBJ2-3,TRBV6-5,TRBD1
CASRSQGDTQYF,TGTGCCAGCAGGAGTCAGGGGGATACGCAGTATTTT,.,TRBJ2-3,TRBV4-2,.
CASSSYPGQGTEAFF,TGTGCCAGCAGTTCTTATCCGGGACAGGGGACTGAAGCTTTCTTT,few,TRBJ1-1,TRBV2,TRBD1
CASSVEGGGTEAFF,TGTGCCAGCAGCGTAGAGGGAGGGGGTACTGAAGCTTTCTTT,few,TRBJ1-1,TRBV9,.
CATGQVVYEQYF,TGTGCCACCGGACAGGTTGTCTACGAGCAGTACTTC,.,TRBJ2-7,TRBV2,TRBD1
CASSHSRNRGGFDGYTF,TGTGCCAGCAGTCATAGTCGTAACAGGGGAGGATTTGATGGCTACACCTTC,.,TRBJ1-2,TRBV3-1/TRBV3-2,TRBD1
CASSVSLLRETQYF,TGTGCCAGCAGTGTCTCGTTACTAAGGGAGACCCAGTACTTC,once,TRBJ2-5,TRBV27,.
CATSREGGGGANEQFF,TGTGCCACCAGCAGAGAGGGTGGCGGGGGGGCCAATGAGCAGTTCTTC,.,TRBJ2-1,TRBV15,TRBD2
CASSQGLADATYEQYF,TGTGCCAGCAGCCAAGGACTAGCGGATGCTACCTACGAGCAGTACTTC,.,TRBJ2-7,TRBV3-1/TRBV3-2,TRBD2
CASSDLVGGARVNTEAFF,TGTGCCAGCAGTGACCTTGTTGGCGGGGCGCGGGTGAACACTGAAGCTTTCTTT,.,TRBJ1-1,TRBV6-4,.
CASSLGHSQETQYF,TGCGCCAGCAGCTTGGGCCACTCACAAGAGACCCAGTACTTC,.,TRBJ2-5,TRBV5-1,.
CASSYWDRGTSSGANVLTF,TGTGCCAGCAGCTACTGGGACAGGGGGACGTCCTCTGGGGCCAACGTCCTGACTTTC,.,TRBJ2-6,TRBV5-5,TRBD1
CASSLQVTGVIGELFF,TGCGCCAGCAGCTTGCAGGTGACAGGGGTGATCGGGGAGCTGTTTTTT,.,TRBJ2-2,TRBV5-1,TRBD1
CATSLTGTYEQYF,TGTGCCACCAGTTTGACAGGGACCTACGAGCAGTACTTC,.,TRBJ2-7,TRBV24-1,TRBD1